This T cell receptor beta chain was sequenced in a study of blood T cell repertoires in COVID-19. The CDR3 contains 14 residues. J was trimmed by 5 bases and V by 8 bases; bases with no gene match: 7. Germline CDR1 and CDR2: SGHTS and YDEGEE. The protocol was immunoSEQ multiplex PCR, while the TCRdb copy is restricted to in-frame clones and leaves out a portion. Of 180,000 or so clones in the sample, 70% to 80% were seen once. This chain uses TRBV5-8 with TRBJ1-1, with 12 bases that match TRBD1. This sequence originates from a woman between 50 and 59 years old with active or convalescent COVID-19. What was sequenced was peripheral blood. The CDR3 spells CARWDRGRGTEAFF. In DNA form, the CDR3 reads TGTGCCAGATGGGACAGGGGGCGGGGGACTGAAGCTTTCTTT.